A single sample gave rise to the 20 T cell receptor beta chains below, sequenced in a study of T cell responses to AZD1222 COVID-19 vaccine. The assay was immunoSEQ multiplex PCR, and TCRdb's table has in-frame clones only and misses some. Altogether approximately 150,000 clones are present, about 89% being singletons, with the ten largest covering 1.5% to 2%. The sample in question was peripheral blood, obtained on day 0 of AZD1222 vaccination. The source of these receptors is an adult in good health.

The chain combines TRBV2 with TRBJ1-1; TRBD1 matches 8 bases. With 6 bases clipped from V and 4 bases from J, the junction kept 7 bases outside the gene matches. The CDR3 consists of 14 residues. CDR1 is SNHLY, CDR2 FYNNEI, per germline. CDR3 DNA: TGTGCCAGCAGGGCACAGGGGGATAGCACTGAAGCTTTCTTT. It translates to CASRAQGDSTEAFF.

With respect to this clone: An end of the junction does not agree with germline; a read error may underlie this. This chain joins TRBV30 and TRBJ1-3; D gene unclear. The CDR3 consists of 9 residues. Germline lookup yields CDR1 GTSNPN and CDR2 SVGIG (reference sequence). CDR3 amino acids: CAWTAEVYF. The CDR3 DNA is TGTGCCTGGACGGCAGAGGTCTACTTT. The full variable domain, in which reference TRBV30 and TRBJ1-3 provide the parts outside the CDR3, is SQTIHQWPATLVQPVGSPLSLECTVEGTSNPNLYWYRQAAGRGLQLLFYSVGIGQISSEVPQNLSASRPQDRQFILSSKKLLLSDSGFYLCAWTAEVYFGEGSWLTVV.

Concerning this clone itself: One junction end does not reproduce the germline sequence, and a read error may be involved. This sequence joins TRBV19 and TRBJ2-6; perhaps TRBD1 as D (5 bases). Germline CDR1 reads LNHDA; CDR2 reads SQIVND (reference sequence). CDR3 length: 17 residues. CDR3 residues: CASKGQAPFSGANILTF. In DNA form, the CDR3 reads TGTGCCAGTAAGGGGCAGGCCCCCTTCTCTGGGGCCAACATCCTGACTTTC.

V usage is TRBV3-1 (or the pseudogene TRBV3-2) and J usage is TRBJ1-6; no firm D call. This CDR3 has 17 amino acids. The germline CDR1 and CDR2 sequences are LGHDT and YNNKEL (reference sequence). V lost 4 bases, J lost 0 bases, and 13 bases lay in between. CDR3 DNA sequence: TGTGCCAGCAGCCCACCGGGCGCGAGCTCCTATAATTCACCCCTCCACTTT. Translation: CASSPPGASSYNSPLHF.

V and J are TRBV6-5 and TRBJ2-5; weak D call: TRBD1 (5 bases). V lost 6 bases, J lost 5 bases, and 16 bases lay in between. This CDR3 contains 14 residues. Germline lookup yields CDR1 MNHEY and CDR2 SVGAGI. CDR3 sequence (DNA): TGTGCCAGCAGGGATCAAACAGGAATTGAGACCCAGTACTTC. Translation: CASRDQTGIETQYF.

This clone was detected only once. The chain is built from TRBV19 and TRBJ1-2, with 9 bases matching TRBD1. Germline V gene sequence: CDR1 LNHDA, CDR2 SQIVND (reference sequence). This CDR3 comprises 16 residues. After removal of 2 bases from V and 6 bases from J, the junction contained 10 bases not matched to a gene. The CDR3 DNA reads TGTGCCAGTAGTATACCGGGGACAGGGCATCGGGATGGCTACACCTTC. Translated: CASSIPGTGHRDGYTF.

The rearrangement links TRBV9 to TRBJ2-3; no clear D gene. CDR3 length: 15 residues. Trimming took off 0 bases at V and 4 bases at J, with 12 bases between the two ends. Germline loops: CDR1 SGDLS, CDR2 YYNGEE. This CDR3 reads CASSVEAGWADTQYF. The CDR3, as DNA: TGTGCCAGCAGCGTAGAGGCAGGTTGGGCAGATACGCAGTATTTT.

The chain is built from TRBV11-2 and TRBJ2-7; 7 nucleotides agree with TRBD2. Germline V gives CDR1 SGHAT, CDR2 FQNNGV. Trimming took 5 bases from V and 6 from J; bases not matched to a gene: 7. The CDR3 has 13 residues. The CDR3 sequence is CASSPGRGGEQYF. CDR3 nucleotides: TGTGCCAGCAGCCCCGGGCGCGGGGGCGAGCAGTACTTC.

The V and J genes are TRBV19 and TRBJ2-5; D not certain. V lost 3 bases, J lost 1 base, and 6 bases lay in between. Germline V gives CDR1 LNHDA, CDR2 SQIVND (reference sequence). The CDR3 covers 13 residues. In DNA form, the CDR3 reads TGTGCCAGTAGTATTTTAGCCCAAGAGACCCAGTACTTC. Residues: CASSILAQETQYF.

The sample holds one count of this clone. The genes are TRBV29-1 and TRBJ2-7; perhaps TRBD1 as D (6 bases). The V and J ends lost 5 bases and 6 bases respectively, with 14 bases between them. CDR3 length: 12 residues. Per germline, CDR1 SQVTM and CDR2 ANQGSEA. For the CDR3, the DNA is TGCAGCGTTAGGCTCACAGGGTTCGAGCAGTACTTC. Its protein is CSVRLTGFEQYF.

This chain links TRBV7-2 with TRBJ2-5; 8 positions agree with TRBD2. The CDR3 has 14 residues. Germline-derived CDR1 and CDR2 are SGHTA and FQGNSA. The trim removed 5 bases at V and 4 bases at J, leaving 6 bases unmatched. DNA of the CDR3: TGTGCCAGCAGCCGGAGCGGGAGTCGAGAGACCCAGTACTTC. This gives the protein CASSRSGSRETQYF.

The chain joins TRBV5-1 to TRBJ2-5; D is undetermined. There are 14 residues in the CDR3. Looked up from germline, CDR1 is SGHRS and CDR2 is YFSETQ. V was trimmed by 4 bases and J by 1 base, leaving 11 bases between them. CDR3: CASSGSSRQETQYF. The DNA for the CDR3 is TGCGCCAGCAGCGGTAGTAGTCGCCAAGAGACCCAGTACTTC.

This CDR3 is CASRSETGGNQPQHF. DNA of the CDR3: TGTGCCAGCAGATCAGAGACAGGGGGCAATCAGCCCCAGCATTTT. The chain couples TRBV6-5 to TRBJ1-5; 8 nucleotides match TRBD1. Germline CDR1 MNHEY, CDR2 SVGAGI. The ends lost 6 bases at V and 2 bases at J; junction bases unmatched: 6. The CDR3 extends over 15 amino acids.

The chain links TRBV19 to TRBJ2-7, with D perhaps TRBD1 (5 bases). Germline CDR1 and CDR2: LNHDA and SQIVND (reference sequence). V lost 8 bases to trimming and J lost 3 bases, with 8 bases between them. The CDR3 length is 11 residues. CDR3 coding DNA: TGTGCCAGTGGTAGGGGCTACGAGCAGTACTTC. Translation gives CASGRGYEQYF.

V is TRBV3-1 (or the pseudogene TRBV3-2) and J is TRBJ2-2; no firm D call. Germline-derived CDR1 and CDR2 are LGHDT and YNNKEL (reference sequence). Trimming removed 4 bases from V and 1 base from J, with 10 bases in between. This CDR3 contains 15 residues. CDR3: CASSRRNLNTGELFF. In DNA, the CDR3 is TGTGCCAGCAGCCGACGGAATTTGAACACCGGGGAGCTGTTTTTT.

The chain is built from TRBV19 and TRBJ2-1; 7 bases map to TRBD1. This CDR3 is built from 15 residues. J lost 6 bases, V lost 2 bases, and 7 bases had no gene match. CDR1 is LNHDA, CDR2 SQIVND, per germline (reference sequence). The CDR3 here is CASSIKGGQGNEQFF. In nucleotides, the CDR3 is TGTGCCAGTAGTATAAAAGGGGGCCAAGGCAATGAGCAGTTCTTC. The whole variable domain, filled in from reference TRBV19 and TRBJ2-1, reads DGGITQSPKYLFRKEGQNVTLSCEQNLNHDAMYWYRQDPGQGLRLIYYSQIVNDFQKGDIAEGYSVSREKKESFPLTVTSAQKNPTAFYLCASSIKGGQGNEQFFGPGTRLTVL.

This chain connects TRBV19 to TRBJ1-3; no clear D. Germline CDR1 and CDR2: LNHDA and SQIVND (reference sequence). The CDR3 loop spans 15 amino acids. V gave up 3 bases and J gave up 0 bases, with 9 bases separating them. CDR3 nucleotides: TGTGCCAGTAGTATGGAGAACTTCTCTGGAAACACCATATATTTT. It encodes CASSMENFSGNTIYF.

This sequence joins TRBV10-3 and TRBJ2-1, with 11 bases that match TRBD2. In germline, CDR1 is ENHRY, CDR2 SYGVKD. The CDR3 loop spans 15 amino acids. With V trimmed by 3 bases and J by 4 bases, 2 bases remained unmatched. The CDR3 reads CAISEGTSGYNEQFF. The CDR3 coding sequence is TGTGCCATCAGTGAAGGGACTAGCGGATACAATGAGCAGTTCTTC.

The chain recombines TRBV18 with TRBJ2-5, with D possibly matching TRBD2 (6 bases). CDR3 length equals 14 residues. Germline V gene sequence: CDR1 KGHSH, CDR2 LQKENI. The V end was cut by 4 bases, the J end by 1 base, with 10 bases between. The CDR3 nucleotides read TGTGCCAGCTCACGCGGGAATAGCCAAGAGACCCAGTACTTC. Translating it yields CASSRGNSQETQYF.

The V gene is TRBV10-3, the J gene TRBJ1-2; D might be TRBD1 (5 bases). This CDR3 is built from 17 residues. The V end was cut by 0 bases, the J end by 5 bases, with 19 bases between. Germline-derived CDR1 and CDR2 are ENHRY and SYGVKD. CDR3 sequence (DNA): TGTGCCATCAGTGAGTCGGTCGGCCAGGGACCCAAATATGGCTACACCTTC. Its protein product is CAISESVGQGPKYGYTF.